The 5 T cell receptor beta chains presented below share a single source sample, sequenced in a study of blood T cell repertoires in COVID-19. TCRdb's copy holds only in-frame clones and misses some; the assay was immunoSEQ multiplex PCR. The repertoire includes around 70,000 clones, about 80% of them detected once, and roughly 12% sits in the top ten. Sequencing input: peripheral blood. All receptors derive from a human donor in a cohort sampled during active COVID-19.

This clone has only a few counts. This rearrangement joins TRBV6-5 to TRBJ1-5, with 10 bases that match TRBD1. The germline V gene encodes CDR1 MNHEY and CDR2 SVGAGI. The trim removed 0 bases at V and 6 bases at J, leaving 2 bases unmatched. This CDR3 spans 15 amino acids. The CDR3 DNA is TGTGCCAGCAGTTACTCCGGGACAGGGGCTCAGCCCCAGCATTTT. This codes for CASSYSGTGAQPQHF.

This clone was picked up a small number of times. The chain combines TRBV6-1 with TRBJ2-1; 7 nucleotides agree with TRBD1. CDR3 length: 17 residues. Unmatched junction bases numbered 14, after V lost 0 bases and J lost 9 bases. Germline values: CDR1 MNHNS, CDR2 SASEGT. The CDR3 loop is CASSEARSRQGVGEQFF. DNA for the CDR3: TGTGCCAGCAGTGAAGCGCGGTCGAGACAGGGCGTCGGTGAGCAGTTCTTC.

V gene TRBV28 combines with J gene TRBJ2-1; 11 nucleotides align to TRBD1. The length of the CDR3 is 14 residues. The V segment lost 6 bases and the J segment 4 bases; nucleotides outside the gene matches: 2. From germline, CDR1 is MDHEN and CDR2 SYDVKM. The CDR3 DNA sequence: TGTGCCAGCAGCGGACAGGGGGCTTACAATGAGCAGTTCTTC. It codes for CASSGQGAYNEQFF.

This clone has only one observation. The chain links TRBV19 to TRBJ1-1; tentatively, D is TRBD1 (5 bases). Germline V lookup: CDR1 LNHDA, CDR2 SQIVND (reference sequence). CDR3 length: 13 amino acids. The germline V and J ends were trimmed by 3 bases and 1 base, with 6 bases remaining between them. CDR3 sequence: CASSIRGNTEAFF. The CDR3 DNA reads TGTGCCAGTAGTATTAGGGGGAACACTGAAGCTTTCTTT.

The chain carries TRBV27 and TRBJ1-5; 7 nucleotides align to TRBD1. With V trimmed by 4 bases and J by 5 bases, 5 bases remained unmatched. Germline V gene sequence: CDR1 MNHEY, CDR2 SMNVEV (reference sequence). CDR3 size: 14 residues. The CDR3 DNA reads TGTGCCAGCAGTTCGGGAAGGGGGCATCAGCCCCAGCATTTT. Translation: CASSSGRGHQPQHF.